This is a list of T cell receptor beta chains from one sample in a study of regulatory T cells in long-lasting Graves disease. TCRdb re-analysed the multiplex PCR reads in MiXCR, keeping a single row per CDR3 protein. This sample has roughly 360,000 distinct CDR3 sequences, with roughly 25% found just once. This specimen consisted of peripheral blood mononuclear cells (PBMCs), obtained when the disease was refractory, from a patient treated with antithyroid drugs. These receptor sequences come from a woman in her thirties or forties with Graves disease. Both conserved end residues are part of each CDR3. Each record gives: V gene, D gene, J gene, clone size, CDR3 DNA, CDR3 protein. A D gene is named only where the DNA matches it firmly. Only some rows state a clone size, as once, few, many or a class for expanded clones.

>TRBV10-3|.|TRBJ2-7|few
TGTGCCATCAGTGAGAACAGACACGAGCAGTACTTC
CAISENRHEQYF
>TRBV11-2|.|TRBJ2-5|.
TGTGCCGGCAGCACCCAAGAGACCCAGTACTTC
CAGSTQETQYF
>TRBV6-2/TRBV6-3|.|TRBJ1-5|.
TGTGCCAGCAGGTCTAATGAGAATCAGCCCCAGCATTTT
CASRSNENQPQHF
>TRBV15|.|TRBJ1-2|many
TGTGCCACCAGCAGAGATGTGGGTGGCTACACCTTC
CATSRDVGGYTF
>TRBV2|TRBD2|TRBJ2-5|.
TGTGCCAGCAGTGATGCCCCTAGCGGGAGGGTACAAGAGACCCAGTACTTC
CASSDAPSGRVQETQYF
>TRBV6-2/TRBV6-3|.|TRBJ1-1|few
TGTGCCAGCACCAGGACCGGGGGCACTGAAGCTTTCTTT
CASTRTGGTEAFF
>TRBV7-8|.|TRBJ1-1|many
TGTGCCAGCAGCTTATCGGGGGCAGCTTTCTTT
CASSLSGAAFF
>TRBV4-1|TRBD1|TRBJ1-2|few
TGCGCCAGCAGCCAAGCCCGGGACAGGGGCGCCTATGGCTACACCTTC
CASSQARDRGAYGYTF
>TRBV5-5|TRBD1|TRBJ2-7|few
TGTGCCAGCAGCTACACCTGGATCGGGACAGGGAGCTCCTACGAGCAGTACTTC
CASSYTWIGTGSSYEQYF
>TRBV7-9|TRBD1|TRBJ2-7|.
TGTGCCAGCAGCTTAGTAGCCCTTGGAAACTTCAGGGGGAGCGAGCAGTACTTC
CASSLVALGNFRGSEQYF
>TRBV6-1|.|TRBJ1-5|.
TGTGCCAGCAGCCCCGCCCGGTATAGCAATCAGCCCCAGCATTTT
CASSPARYSNQPQHF
>TRBV5-1|TRBD2|TRBJ2-2|.
TGCGCCAGCAGCTTGGGCGGGACTAGTGGCACCGGGGAGCTGTTTTTT
CASSLGGTSGTGELFF
>TRBV30|.|TRBJ1-1|few
TGTGCCTGGGACAGGTCAGGCACTGAAGCTTTCTTT
CAWDRSGTEAFF
>TRBV12-3/TRBV12-4|.|TRBJ2-7|many
TGTGCCAGCAGTTTGACAGGCTCCTACGAGCAGTACTTC
CASSLTGSYEQYF
>TRBV7-3|.|TRBJ2-2|.
TGTGCCAGCCAAATCTCGGGTGGGACGGGGGACACCGGGGAGCTGTTTTTT
CASQISGGTGDTGELFF
>TRBV5-5|TRBD2|TRBJ2-7|.
TGTGCCAGCAGCTTTACTAGCGTTTTCACCTACGAGCAGTACTTC
CASSFTSVFTYEQYF